The sequence of this T cell receptor (beta chain) was determined in a study of identical twins. TCRdb fed the 5' RACE reads into MiXCR, producing one record per CDR3 protein. The sample yields about 530,000 distinct CDR3 sequences, 20% to 25% seen once. In its sample, this clonotype was seen a few times. This sample was shared with a second study, whose subject was yellow fever vaccine responses in identical twins. Per that study: Reported findings indicate that twins' vaccine T cell responses seemed partially convergent, partially personalized.

Specimen: CD4+ T cells sorted from blood. This TCR came from a woman aged 18-29 years in good health.

The CDR3 DNA is TGTGCCAGCAGTTGGACTAGCGGGGAGACCCAGTACTTC. The encoded protein is CASSWTSGETQYF. The rearrangement uses TRBV3-1 and TRBJ2-5; 11 bases are shared with TRBD2. The CDR3 has 13 residues. V gave up 6 bases and J gave up 5 bases; unmatched junction bases: 2. The germline gives CDR1 LGHDT, CDR2 YNNKEL (reference sequence).